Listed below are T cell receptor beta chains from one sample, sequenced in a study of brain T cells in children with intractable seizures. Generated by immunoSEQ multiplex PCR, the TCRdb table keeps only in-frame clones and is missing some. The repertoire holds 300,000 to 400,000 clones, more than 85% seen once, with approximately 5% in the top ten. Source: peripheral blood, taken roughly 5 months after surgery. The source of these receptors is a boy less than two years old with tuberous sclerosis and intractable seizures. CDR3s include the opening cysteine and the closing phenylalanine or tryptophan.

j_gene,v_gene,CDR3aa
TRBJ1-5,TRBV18,CASSVGEDQPQHF
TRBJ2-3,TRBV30,CAWSVRSGRASDTQYF
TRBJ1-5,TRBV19,CASTLAGGGQPQHF
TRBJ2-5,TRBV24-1,CATSDFRGPQYF
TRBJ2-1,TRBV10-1,CASSAVGTINEQFF
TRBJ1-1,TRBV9,CASSVGRRSDTEAFF
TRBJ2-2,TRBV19,CASKAGGPGELFF
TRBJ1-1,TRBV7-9,CASSGDRVNTEAFF
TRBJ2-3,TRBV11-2,CASSWARTSGGYTQYF
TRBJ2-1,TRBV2,CASRTRYEQFF
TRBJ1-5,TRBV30,CAWNLGATNQPQHF
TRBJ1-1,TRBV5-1,CASSWAGGTEAFF
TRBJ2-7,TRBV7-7,CASSRGPLDEQYF
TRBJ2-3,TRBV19,CASRAKGGDTQYF
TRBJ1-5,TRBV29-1,CSVAGDSGNQPQHF
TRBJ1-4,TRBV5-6,CASSLARDRGSTNEKLFF
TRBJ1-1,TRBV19,CASSSGLGRNTEAFF
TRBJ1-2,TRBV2,CASIYGYTF
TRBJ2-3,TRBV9,CASSDTGGSTDTQYF
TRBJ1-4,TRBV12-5,CASGLVRTGQVDEKLFF
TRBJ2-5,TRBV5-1,CASSVPRGETQYF
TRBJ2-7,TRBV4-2,CASSQALRDRDTDEQYF
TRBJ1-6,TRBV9,CASSVGQGASPLHF
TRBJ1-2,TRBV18,CASSPKGSDGYTF
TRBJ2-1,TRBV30,CAWSPITSEQFF
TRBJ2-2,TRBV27,CASSLGWGREGTNTGELFF
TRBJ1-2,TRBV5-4,CASSLKRSTNYGYTF
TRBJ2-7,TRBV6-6,CASSGGQLEQYF
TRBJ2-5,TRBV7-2,CASSLSVAETQYF
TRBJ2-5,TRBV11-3,CASSLVTSSRETQYF
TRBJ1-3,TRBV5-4,CASSFAREENTIYF
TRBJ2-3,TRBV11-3,CASSWGVGWTDTQYF
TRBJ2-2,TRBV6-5,CASSYRLADRELFF
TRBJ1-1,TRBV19,CASSIGNTEAFF
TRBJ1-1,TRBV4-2,CASSQKTVGDTEAFF
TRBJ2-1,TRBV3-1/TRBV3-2,CASSPPRRDFPYNEQFF
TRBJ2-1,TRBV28,CAAGTSGYNEQFF
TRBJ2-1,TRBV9,CASSVGLTSSYNEQFF
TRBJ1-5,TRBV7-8,CASSLGRGQPQHF
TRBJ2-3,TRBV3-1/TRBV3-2,CASSLAQLGADTQYF
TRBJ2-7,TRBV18,CASSPPWSSGGSSKQYF
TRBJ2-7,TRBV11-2,CASSLDGAGVDEQYF
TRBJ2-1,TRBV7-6,CASRDSGTGADEQFF
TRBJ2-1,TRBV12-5,CASGLVLGQGADEQFF
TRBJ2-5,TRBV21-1,CASSNRTGRPGETQYF
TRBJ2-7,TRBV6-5,CASSWTSGTFSEQYF
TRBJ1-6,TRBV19,CASRVRTAGDNSPLHF
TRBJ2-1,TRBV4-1,CASSPRMRLGEQFF
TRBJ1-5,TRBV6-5,CASSLVLGNQPQHF
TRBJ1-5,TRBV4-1,CASNPRVSNQPQHF
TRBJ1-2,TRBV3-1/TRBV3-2,CASSQDSTGLGYTF
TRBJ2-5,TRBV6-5,CASSSRQGRQETQYF
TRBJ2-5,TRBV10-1,CASIRDLPAIRAETQYF
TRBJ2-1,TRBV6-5,CASSRFGGPYNEQFF
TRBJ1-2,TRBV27,CASSLSGYGYTF